This TCR beta chain appears in the sequencing data of a study of Graves' ophthalmopathy and Graves' hyperthyroidism. Amplifying from RNA transcripts, the study obtained TCR beta CDR3 regions. First-round RT-PCR relied on HTBI primers, and a second-round multiplex PCR came next. TCRdb fed the multiplex PCR reads into MiXCR, producing one record per CDR3 protein. The table has 580,000 or so distinct CDR3 sequences, 35% to 40% seen once; the top ten hold roughly 4.5%. Germline loops: CDR1 GTSNPN, CDR2 SVGIG (reference sequence). The CDR3 covers 12 residues. Trimming shortened V by 4 bases and J by 1 base, and 7 bases separated the two germline ends. In this cohort, patients with other autoimmune diseases, uncontrolled infections, pregnancy or lactation were excluded.

The rearrangement joins TRBV30 to TRBJ1-1, with D possibly being TRBD1 (5 bases). The source material was peripheral blood or thyroid tissue (not recorded which). This receptor was taken from an adult man with Graves' hyperthyroidism. CDR3 protein: CAWTGPNTEAFF. The CDR3 DNA is TGTGCCTGGACAGGGCCGAACACTGAAGCTTTCTTT.